These T cell receptor beta chains were read from a single sample in a study of cytomegalovirus exposure and HLA in healthy donors. Generated by immunoSEQ multiplex PCR, the TCRdb table keeps only in-frame clones and is missing some. The table shows roughly 130,000 clones, with roughly two thirds occurring only once. Sequencing was performed on PBMCs. Receptor source: a man between 25 and 39 years old in good health and CMV-seropositive. CDR3s include the opening cysteine and the closing phenylalanine or tryptophan. The D gene is left open where the match is weak. Clone size appears in some rows only: once, few, many, or a class for an expanded clone.

J,V,size,D,DNA,CDR3
TRBJ1-4,TRBV2,-,-,TGTGCCAGCAGCCCCTCCGAAAAACTGTTTTTT,CASSPSEKLFF
TRBJ1-4,TRBV28,few,-,TGTGCCAGCAGTTTCCTGGAAAAACTGTTTTTT,CASSFLEKLFF
TRBJ2-7,TRBV5-1,-,TRBD2,TGCGCCAGCAGGGGGGGGAAACCCTACGAGCAGTACTTC,CASRGGKPYEQYF
TRBJ2-3,TRBV6-5,-,-,TGTGCCAGCAGTACCCGACAGGGCACAGATACGCAGTATTTT,CASSTRQGTDTQYF
TRBJ2-7,TRBV4-1,-,TRBD1,TGCGCCAGCAGCCTGGGACAGGGAGGCTCCTACGAGCAGTACTTC,CASSLGQGGSYEQYF
TRBJ1-2,TRBV15,-,-,TGTGCCACCAGCAGAGATAACTGTGGCTACACCTTC,CATSRDNCGYTF
TRBJ2-7,TRBV29-1,-,TRBD2,TGCAGCGCCCGACTAGCGGGGTCCTACGAGCAGTACTTC,CSARLAGSYEQYF
TRBJ2-7,TRBV6-5,-,TRBD2,TGTGCCAGCAGTTATCGCGGGAGGGCTTACGAGCAGTACTTC,CASSYRGRAYEQYF
TRBJ1-5,TRBV7-2,-,TRBD1,TGTGCCAGCAGCTCCCAACAGGGGGCGGAACAGCCCCAGCATTTT,CASSSQQGAEQPQHF
TRBJ2-3,TRBV11-2,-,-,TGTGCCAGCAGCTTATTAGCCCAAGATACGCAGTATTTT,CASSLLAQDTQYF
TRBJ2-1,TRBV2,few,TRBD2,TGTGCCAGCACCCGCAAGCGGGAGGCCCCCAATGAGCAGTTCTTC,CASTRKREAPNEQFF
TRBJ1-1,TRBV5-6,-,-,TGTGCCAGCAGCTTTTTACCCCCACGGGGGAGCGAAGCTTTCTTT,CASSFLPPRGSEAFF
TRBJ2-3,TRBV27,-,TRBD1,TGTGCCAGCAGTTTATTGACAGGGCCTCGCACAGATACGCAGTATTTT,CASSLLTGPRTDTQYF
TRBJ1-1,TRBV28,-,-,TGTGCCAGCAGTACAGGGTGGGGCACTGAAGCTTTCTTT,CASSTGWGTEAFF
TRBJ2-7,TRBV5-1,-,TRBD2,TGCGCCAGCAGACACGGACTAGCGGCCTCCTACGAGCAGTACTTC,CASRHGLAASYEQYF
TRBJ1-6,TRBV5-1,-,-,TGCGCCAGCAGCTTGGGGGACAAGAATTCACCCCTCCACTTT,CASSLGDKNSPLHF
TRBJ1-5,TRBV5-1,-,-,TGCGCCAGCAGCTTGGATCCTAATCAGCCCCAGCATTTT,CASSLDPNQPQHF
TRBJ2-2,TRBV27,once,-,TGTGCCAGCAGTTTTTTCGGGATCCGGGCCGGGGAGCTGTTTTTT,CASSFFGIRAGELFF
TRBJ1-1,TRBV27,-,-,TGTGCCAGCAGTTTCGGGATGAACACTGAAGCTTTCTTT,CASSFGMNTEAFF